This TCR beta chain was documented in a study of T cell responses to AZD1222 COVID-19 vaccine. Study-level background: Pooled in the analysis were second doses at about 4 or about 12 weeks. Findings and caveats of the study: Baseline serostatus was positive in only six AZD1222 recipients.

Per the germline V gene, CDR1 is KGHSH and CDR2 is LQKENI. The CDR3 loop spans 16 amino acids. With V trimmed by 2 bases and J by 2 bases, 5 bases remained unmatched. The method was immunoSEQ multiplex PCR; TCRdb's version includes in-frame clones alone and lacks a portion of them. The table lists fewer than 130,000 clones, over 75% of them singletons. About this clone: The antigen remains undetermined.

The receptor comes from an adult in good health. Sequencing used peripheral blood, obtained on day 0 of AZD1222 vaccination. The chain joins TRBV18 to TRBJ1-5, with 8 bases fitting TRBD1. The CDR3 sequence: CASSPGTGGGNQPQHF. CDR3 coding DNA: TGTGCCAGCTCACCAGGAACAGGGGGGGGCAATCAGCCCCAGCATTTT. The complete variable domain, with remaining parts taken from reference TRBV18 and TRBJ1-5, reads NAGVMQNPRHLVRRRGQEARLRCSPMKGHSHVYWYRQLPEEGLKFMVYLQKENIIDESGMPKERFSAEFPKEGPSILRIQQVVRGDSAAYFCASSPGTGGGNQPQHFGDGTRLSIL.